This TCR beta chain was observed in a study of cytomegalovirus exposure and HLA in healthy donors. Turning to the study itself: Samples from HLA-typed donors yielded some 85 million unique TCRs in an early data release. Genotyping of hundreds of donors showed that over 65% belonged to the Caucasian-associated ancestry cluster. Study findings and constraints: Common viral pathogens seemed to be connected with several of the most significant clusters, according to a later analysis. An analysis done earlier found most TCR beta V segments productive about 90% or about 30% of the time.

This CDR3 has 16 amino acids. Germline values: CDR1 LNHDA, CDR2 SQIVND (reference sequence). Unmatched junction bases numbered 11, after V lost 6 bases and J lost 6 bases. Note on this clone: Its antigen is as yet unknown.

The PCR contained 60 Vbeta and 13 Jbeta primers. Clones were read by immunoSEQ multiplex PCR, and TCRdb kept only the in-frame ones, dropping some. The sample includes about 130,000 clones, roughly two thirds of them seen just once. V and J are TRBV19 and TRBJ2-1, with 10 bases aligning to TRBD1. The clonotype was recovered from a man in his thirties or forties in good health and CMV-seropositive. The sequenced sample was PBMCs. The CDR3 DNA is TGTGCCAGTAGCAGGGACAGGGGCCGGGTCGTCAATGAGCAGTTCTTC. The encoded protein is CASSRDRGRVVNEQFF. The whole variable domain, remainder taken from reference TRBV19 and TRBJ2-1, is DGGITQSPKYLFRKEGQNVTLSCEQNLNHDAMYWYRQDPGQGLRLIYYSQIVNDFQKGDIAEGYSVSREKKESFPLTVTSAQKNPTAFYLCASSRDRGRVVNEQFFGPGTRLTVL.